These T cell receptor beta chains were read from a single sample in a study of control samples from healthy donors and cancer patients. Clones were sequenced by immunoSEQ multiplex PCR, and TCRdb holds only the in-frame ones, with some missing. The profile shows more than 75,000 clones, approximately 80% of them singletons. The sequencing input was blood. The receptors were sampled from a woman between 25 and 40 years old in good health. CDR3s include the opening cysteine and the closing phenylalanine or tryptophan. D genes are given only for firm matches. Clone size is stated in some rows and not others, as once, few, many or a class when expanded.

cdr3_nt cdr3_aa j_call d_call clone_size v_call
TGTGCCAGCAGCTTGGTAAGGAGCTCCTACAATGAGCAGTTCTTC CASSLVRSSYNEQFF TRBJ2-1 . . TRBV11-2
TGCGCCAGCAGCTTGGCCGGGACAGCAGACTATGGCTACACCTTC CASSLAGTADYGYTF TRBJ1-2 TRBD1 . TRBV5-1
TGTGCCAGCAGCCAAAGGAAGCGGGGGCGCTACTACGAGCAGTACTTC CASSQRKRGRYYEQYF TRBJ2-7 TRBD2 . TRBV3-1/TRBV3-2
TGTGCCAGCAGCCCTACCTCGGGGACAGGGTTCGAGCAGTACTTC CASSPTSGTGFEQYF TRBJ2-7 TRBD1 . TRBV11-2
TGTGCCAGCAGCCCAGGTGGATGGTATGGCTACACCTTC CASSPGGWYGYTF TRBJ1-2 . . TRBV12-3/TRBV12-4
TGTGCCAGCAGCGTAACGGGGCGGGCCGGCTCTGGAAACACCATATATTTT CASSVTGRAGSGNTIYF TRBJ1-3 . . TRBV9
TGTGCCAGCAGCCAAGAACAGTTATGGACTGAAGCTTTCTTT CASSQEQLWTEAFF TRBJ1-1 . . TRBV14
TGCGCCAGCAGCCAAGATGGGGGACTAGCGGGATACGAGCAGTACTTC CASSQDGGLAGYEQYF TRBJ2-7 TRBD2 . TRBV4-3
TGTGCCAGTCGTCGGGACAGTGCCTCACCCCTCCACTTT CASRRDSASPLHF TRBJ1-6 TRBD1 once TRBV25-1
TGTGCCAGTAGTACCACCGGGACAGCTAATCAGCCCCAGCATTTT CASSTTGTANQPQHF TRBJ1-5 TRBD1 . TRBV19
TGTGCCAGCAGTGACTTCACCGGGACAGCGGGTTATGGCTACACCTTC CASSDFTGTAGYGYTF TRBJ1-2 TRBD1 . TRBV6-4
TGCAGTGCTAGAGGGCAGGGAGGCTACACCTTC CSARGQGGYTF TRBJ1-2 . few TRBV20-1
TGTGCCAGCAGAGAGTACAGGGGTACCGGGGAGCTGTTTTTT CASREYRGTGELFF TRBJ2-2 TRBD1 . TRBV25-1
TGTGCCAGCTCACCATCTGGACAGGCAGGCTCACCCCTCCACTTT CASSPSGQAGSPLHF TRBJ1-6 TRBD1 . TRBV18
TGTGCCAGCAGCCTTAGCGGGGGGCCGAACACCGGGGAGCTGTTTTTT CASSLSGGPNTGELFF TRBJ2-2 TRBD2 . TRBV7-3
TGTGCCAGCAGAACCGAATTCAGGGGACCCAATTCACCCCTCCACTTT CASRTEFRGPNSPLHF TRBJ1-6 . . TRBV27
TGTGCCAGCAGCTTAAATGACAATATCCACGAGCAGTACTTC CASSLNDNIHEQYF TRBJ2-7 . . TRBV11-2
TGCGCCAGCAGCCAAGGACAGGGTTCGGTTTTAAATGAGCAGTTCTTC CASSQGQGSVLNEQFF TRBJ2-1 TRBD1 . TRBV4-1
TGTGCCTGGAGTGGTACAGTACCAGGGAGCCTTTTCAATGAGCAGTTCTTC CAWSGTVPGSLFNEQFF TRBJ2-1 . once TRBV30
TGTGCCAGTAGTATATTAGGGGACTGGCAAGAGACCCAGTACTTC CASSILGDWQETQYF TRBJ2-5 . . TRBV19
TGTGCCAGCTCACCACGCCAGGGGAGGGCCTATGGCTACACCTTC CASSPRQGRAYGYTF TRBJ1-2 . . TRBV18
TGTGCCAGCAGCTTCCGAGGGACAGGGACAGGGGAGACCCAGTACTTC CASSFRGTGTGETQYF TRBJ2-5 . . TRBV21-1
TGTGCCAGCAGCTTGTGGGGGACAGGGGGCAAGGACGAGCAGTACTTC CASSLWGTGGKDEQYF TRBJ2-7 TRBD1 once TRBV13
TGTGCCAGCAGCACGATCTACGAGCAGTACTTC CASSTIYEQYF TRBJ2-7 . . TRBV6-5
TGTGCCAGCAGCTTGCGACAGGGTGGAAATGAGCAGTTCTTC CASSLRQGGNEQFF TRBJ2-1 TRBD1 . TRBV11-2
TGTGCCAGCAGCCAAAAATCGAACACTGAAGCTTTCTTT CASSQKSNTEAFF TRBJ1-1 . . TRBV3-1/TRBV3-2
TGTGCCAGCAGCTTGGGCTGGTTGGGGTCTGACACTGAAGCTTTCTTT CASSLGWLGSDTEAFF TRBJ1-1 . . TRBV13
TGTGCCAGTAGTATAGAAACCCTATCCTCAGGATCAGGCTACACCTTC CASSIETLSSGSGYTF TRBJ1-2 . . TRBV19
TGTGCCACCAGTGACGGGGGGAGCTCCTACGAGCAGTACTTC CATSDGGSSYEQYF TRBJ2-7 TRBD2 . TRBV24-1
TGCGCCAGCAGCTTGGACGTAGCGGGGGGAGTCTACGAGCAGTACTTC CASSLDVAGGVYEQYF TRBJ2-7 TRBD2 . TRBV5-1
TGTGCCAGCAGCCACCCCATAGCGGGGGTACAAGAGACCCAGTACTTC CASSHPIAGVQETQYF TRBJ2-5 TRBD2 . TRBV3-1/TRBV3-2
TGTGCCAGCAGCTCGGGACGCAATCAGCCCCAGCATTTT CASSSGRNQPQHF TRBJ1-5 . . TRBV7-9
TGTGCCTGGAGCACCGGGACTAGCGCGATAGATACGCAGTATTTT CAWSTGTSAIDTQYF TRBJ2-3 TRBD2 . TRBV30
TGCGCCAGCAGCCAAGAGATGGGTCCCCTCCACTTT CASSQEMGPLHF TRBJ1-6 . . TRBV4-3
TGTGCCAGCAGTGAGGGGATAGAAGCTTTCTTT CASSEGIEAFF TRBJ1-1 . . TRBV6-2/TRBV6-3
TGTGCCAGCAGTGAAGCGCAAGGGGCGAGAGGTGAAAAACTGTTTTTT CASSEAQGARGEKLFF TRBJ1-4 . . TRBV2
TGTGCCAGTAGTATAGATTTTGGGGGAACGAACACCGGGGAGCTGTTTTTT CASSIDFGGTNTGELFF TRBJ2-2 . . TRBV19
TGTGCCAGCAGGGGATCTCAGGGCCAAGGGGGCTATGGCTACACCTTC CASRGSQGQGGYGYTF TRBJ1-2 . . TRBV6-6
TGTGCCAGCAGGCCTGGGGGGAGCGATGGCTACACCTTC CASRPGGSDGYTF TRBJ1-2 . . TRBV6-2/TRBV6-3
TGTGCCAGCAGCTCTTGGGGTCTCTCTCTCTCTGGGGCCAACGTCCTGACTTTC CASSSWGLSLSGANVLTF TRBJ2-6 . . TRBV21-1
TGCGCCAGCAGTCAATGGACGGCCATGAACACTGAAGCTTTCTTT CASSQWTAMNTEAFF TRBJ1-1 . . TRBV23-1
TGTGCCAGCAGCTCAGGGTGGGGAGAAGCTTTCTTT CASSSGWGEAFF TRBJ1-1 . few TRBV9
TGTGCCAGCAGGGGACAGGGGGAGAGCACTGAAGCTTTCTTT CASRGQGESTEAFF TRBJ1-1 TRBD1 . TRBV6-5
TGTGCGTCGGCCAGCGGGGGGCCTACCGGGGAGCTGTTTTTT CASASGGPTGELFF TRBJ2-2 TRBD2 . TRBV30
TGTGCCAGCATCCCCTCGGGGGGGATTGATGGCTACACCTTC CASIPSGGIDGYTF TRBJ1-2 . few TRBV6-6
TGCGCCAGCAGCTTGTCGTATCGGGATACGCAGTATTTT CASSLSYRDTQYF TRBJ2-3 . . TRBV5-1
TGTGCCAGCAGTCCGCCGAGCGGGGAGGACGAGCAGTACTTC CASSPPSGEDEQYF TRBJ2-7 TRBD2 once TRBV11-2
TGTGCCAGCAGGGTTACGACAGGGAAGGGCATTCAGTACTTC CASRVTTGKGIQYF TRBJ2-4 TRBD1 . TRBV2
TGTGCCAGCAGCGTAGAGGGGGAGCAGGGGGCGCGTGGAAACATTCAGTACTTC CASSVEGEQGARGNIQYF TRBJ2-4 TRBD1 . TRBV9
TGTGCCAGCAGTTATAGCGGGGGGCCCACAGATACGCAGTATTTT CASSYSGGPTDTQYF TRBJ2-3 TRBD2 . TRBV9
TGTGCCAGCAGCCCCTGGTCAGGGTCGACTAATGAAAAACTGTTTTTT CASSPWSGSTNEKLFF TRBJ1-4 . . TRBV11-2